One TCR beta chain is described in this entry. Its binding antigen is unknown. No base quality information exists; no much larger clone differs at one position. Another Seattle source contributed samples from volunteer blood donors who had recovered from COVID-19. Collaborating institutions collected whole blood in K2EDTA tubes following their own protocols. For TCRbeta analysis, collaborators shipped samples as frozen whole blood, isolated PBMCs, or DNA extracted from either of those sample types. The immunoSEQ Assay, a bias-controlled multiplex PCR, was used to amplify TCRbeta CDR3 regions from genomic DNA. In the source study's methods: Nucleated cell counts per sample were estimated from amplification of reference gene primers within the assay. To quantify the absolute abundance of each unique TCRbeta CDR3 rearrangement, sequence reads were collapsed and filtered. For each sample, productive Simpson clonality was calculated by taking the square root of Simpson's diversity index across productive rearrangements. TCRdb holds this immuneACCESS table with in-frame rearrangements only. Some clones are missing; in checked studies, unresolved V genes explain under half, and the rest has no known cause. V and J calls and clone size are copied from that table; D and trimming were computed from the DNA. For this sample there are some 320,000 clones; 70% to 90% appear just once. The ten largest clonotypes hold roughly 8% of the sample.

The CDR3 covers 14 residues, taking in both the cysteine and the phenylalanine. Only the CDR3 part of the read is kept: 42 bases, read in frame from the first base. V loses 1 base of germline sequence and J loses 2 bases, and the interval between the two ends is 8 bases. Looking up the germline V gene (reference sequence) yields CDR1 SEHNR and CDR2 FQNEAQ. The data were obtained in a study of blood T cell repertoires in COVID-19 (dated by TCRdb to the early 2020s). A note on the overall study: Samples from collaborators originated in the United States, Italy and Spain and spanned both the acute and convalescent phases of COVID-19. The prospective study material was composed of cDNA or gDNA derived from T cells, B-cell-depleted T cells, or PBMCs. Deeply sampled blood TCRbeta repertoires from subjects exposed to, actively infected with, or recovered from COVID-19 were included in the dataset. The repertoires were released in a freely available public database intended as a resource for research on the immune response to SARS-CoV-2. The samples were drawn from two sources: the first 160 participants of the ongoing ImmuneRACE study, and fewer than 1,500 subjects contributed by 6 global collaborators. The sample metadata nearly always contained a de-identified subject ID, COVID-19 status, age in years and sex. Where HLA class I and class II types were available, the types were taken from metadata supplied by the sample provider, not from assay-based typing. Beyond this particular receptor, the publication reports: The amount of clinical and demographic metadata varied by source and participant and was provided uncurated.

This clonotype was obtained from a woman between 50 and 59 years old who had recovered from COVID-19. Sequencing was performed on peripheral blood. The receptor chain draws on TRBV7-9 and TRBJ1-1; confidence is insufficient to name the D gene. The nucleotide sequence is given as TGTGCCAGCAGCTTAGTAAACACAAACACTGAAGCTTTCTTT. This yields the protein CASSLVNTNTEAFF.